The clone carrying this T cell receptor (beta chain) was detected many times. Time point noted: before trial treatment. Donors received nivolumab, ipilimumab, aspirin, low-dose cyclophosphamide and low-dose radiotherapy. CDR3 size: 14 residues. Trimming left V 3 bases short and J 4 bases short, with 13 bases between. Germline assignment: CDR1 GTSNPN and CDR2 SVGIG (reference sequence). This entry is derived from a study of low-dose radiotherapy and immunotherapy resistance in tumors. Study summary: Cohort 1 received 0.5 Gy per fraction every 2 weeks, totaling 6.5 Gy. TRAV- and TRBV-specific primers were used for first-strand cDNA, which covered alpha and beta chains.

Amplification of TCRs used a constant-region primer and V-primer adapter for 20 PCR cycles. A single record per CDR3 protein comes from TCRdb applying MiXCR to the reads. The sample lists about 50,000 distinct CDR3 sequences; 10% to 15% were seen once. This clonotype was sampled from a female donor with ovarian cancer. The chain joins TRBV30 to TRBJ1-3; no firm D call. The sample was PBMCs, taken before treatment. The CDR3 loop reads CAWSFELSGNTIYF. CDR3 nucleotide sequence: TGTGCCTGGAGCTTCGAGTTATCCGGAAACACCATATATTTT.